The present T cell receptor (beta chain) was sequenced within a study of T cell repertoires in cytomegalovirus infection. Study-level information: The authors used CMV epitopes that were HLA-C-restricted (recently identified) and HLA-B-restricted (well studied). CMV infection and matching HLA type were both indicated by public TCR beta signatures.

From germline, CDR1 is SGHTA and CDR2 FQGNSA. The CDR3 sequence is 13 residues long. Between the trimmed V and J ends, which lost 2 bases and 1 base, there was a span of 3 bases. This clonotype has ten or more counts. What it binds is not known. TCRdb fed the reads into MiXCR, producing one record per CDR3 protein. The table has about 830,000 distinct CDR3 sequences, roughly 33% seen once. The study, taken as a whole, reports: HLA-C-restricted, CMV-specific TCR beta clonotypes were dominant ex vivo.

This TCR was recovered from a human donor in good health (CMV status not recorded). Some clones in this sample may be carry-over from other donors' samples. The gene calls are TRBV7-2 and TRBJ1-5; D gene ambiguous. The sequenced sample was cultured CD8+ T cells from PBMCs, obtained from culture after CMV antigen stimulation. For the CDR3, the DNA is TGTGCCAGCAGCTTATGGAGCAATCAGCCCCAGCATTTT. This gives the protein CASSLWSNQPQHF.